The source of this T cell receptor (beta chain) is a study of neoadjuvant nivolumab and ipilimumab in lung cancer. The wider study: The combination arm added day-1 ipilimumab 1 mg/kg to nivolumab 3 mg/kg on days 1, 15, 29.

The repertoire was sequenced with immunoSEQ multiplex PCR; TCRdb's copy has only in-frame clones and lacks some. The table has approximately 35,000 clones, about 92% seen once. The sequence was collected from an adult with non-small cell lung cancer. This specimen was peripheral blood, taken after neoadjuvant nivolumab, alone or with ipilimumab, at or shortly before surgery.

DNA for the CDR3: TGCGCCAGCAGCTCCCTGCGAGCGAATGAGCAGTTCTTC. Amino acid sequence: CASSSLRANEQFF. This chain connects TRBV5-1 to TRBJ2-1, with D hard to call. The CDR3 runs to 13 residues. The V and J ends lost 3 bases and 7 bases respectively, with 11 bases between them. Germline CDR1 and CDR2: SGHRS and YFSETQ.